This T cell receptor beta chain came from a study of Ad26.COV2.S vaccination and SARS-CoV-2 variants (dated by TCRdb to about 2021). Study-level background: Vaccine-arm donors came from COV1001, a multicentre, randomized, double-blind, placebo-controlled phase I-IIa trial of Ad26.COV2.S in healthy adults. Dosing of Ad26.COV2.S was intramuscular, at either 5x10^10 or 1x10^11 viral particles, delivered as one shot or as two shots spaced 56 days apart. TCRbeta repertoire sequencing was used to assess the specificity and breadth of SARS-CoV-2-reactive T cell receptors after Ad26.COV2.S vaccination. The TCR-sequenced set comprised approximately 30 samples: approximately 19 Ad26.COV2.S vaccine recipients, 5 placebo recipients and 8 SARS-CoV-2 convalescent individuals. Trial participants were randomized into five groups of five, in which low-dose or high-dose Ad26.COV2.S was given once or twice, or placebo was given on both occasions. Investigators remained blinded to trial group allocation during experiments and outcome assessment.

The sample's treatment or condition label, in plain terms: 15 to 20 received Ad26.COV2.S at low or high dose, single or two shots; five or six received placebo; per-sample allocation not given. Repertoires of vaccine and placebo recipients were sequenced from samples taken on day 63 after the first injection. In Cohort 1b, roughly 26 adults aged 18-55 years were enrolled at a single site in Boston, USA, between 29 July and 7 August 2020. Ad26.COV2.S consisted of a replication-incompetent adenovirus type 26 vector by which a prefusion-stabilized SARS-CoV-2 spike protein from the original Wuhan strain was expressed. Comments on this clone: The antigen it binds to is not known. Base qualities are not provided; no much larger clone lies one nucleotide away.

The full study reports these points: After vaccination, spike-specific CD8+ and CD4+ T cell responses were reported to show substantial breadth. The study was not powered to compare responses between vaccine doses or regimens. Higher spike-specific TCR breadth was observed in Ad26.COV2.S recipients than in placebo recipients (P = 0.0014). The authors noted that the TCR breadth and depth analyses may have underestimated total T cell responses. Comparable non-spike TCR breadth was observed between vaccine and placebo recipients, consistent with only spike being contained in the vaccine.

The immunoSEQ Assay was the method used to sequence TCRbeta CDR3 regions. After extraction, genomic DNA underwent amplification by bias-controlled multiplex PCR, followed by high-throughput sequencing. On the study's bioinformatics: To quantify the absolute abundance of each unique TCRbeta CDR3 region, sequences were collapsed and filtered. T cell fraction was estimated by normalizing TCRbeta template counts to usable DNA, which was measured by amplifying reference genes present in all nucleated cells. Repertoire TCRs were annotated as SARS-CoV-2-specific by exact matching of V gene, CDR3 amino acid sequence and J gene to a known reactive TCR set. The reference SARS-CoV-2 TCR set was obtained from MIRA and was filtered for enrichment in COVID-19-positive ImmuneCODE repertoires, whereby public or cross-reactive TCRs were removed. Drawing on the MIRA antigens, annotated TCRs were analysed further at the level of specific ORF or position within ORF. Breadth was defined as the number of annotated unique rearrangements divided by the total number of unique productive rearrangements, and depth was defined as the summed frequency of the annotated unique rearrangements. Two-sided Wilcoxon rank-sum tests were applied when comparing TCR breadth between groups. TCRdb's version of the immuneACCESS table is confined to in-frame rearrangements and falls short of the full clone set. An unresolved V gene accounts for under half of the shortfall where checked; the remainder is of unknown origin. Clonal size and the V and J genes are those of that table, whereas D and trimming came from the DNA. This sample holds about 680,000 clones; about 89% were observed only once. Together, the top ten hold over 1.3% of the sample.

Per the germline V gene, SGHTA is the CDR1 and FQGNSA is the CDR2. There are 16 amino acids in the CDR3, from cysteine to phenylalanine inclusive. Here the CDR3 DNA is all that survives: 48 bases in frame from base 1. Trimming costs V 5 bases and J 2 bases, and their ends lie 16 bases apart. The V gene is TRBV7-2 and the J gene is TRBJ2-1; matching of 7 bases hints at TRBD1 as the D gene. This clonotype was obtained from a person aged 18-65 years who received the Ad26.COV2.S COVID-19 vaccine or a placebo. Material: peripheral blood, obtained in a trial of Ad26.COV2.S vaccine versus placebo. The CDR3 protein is CASSNRRGPAYNEQFF. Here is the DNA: TGTGCCAGCAGCAACCGGAGGGGGCCCGCCTACAATGAGCAGTTCTTC.